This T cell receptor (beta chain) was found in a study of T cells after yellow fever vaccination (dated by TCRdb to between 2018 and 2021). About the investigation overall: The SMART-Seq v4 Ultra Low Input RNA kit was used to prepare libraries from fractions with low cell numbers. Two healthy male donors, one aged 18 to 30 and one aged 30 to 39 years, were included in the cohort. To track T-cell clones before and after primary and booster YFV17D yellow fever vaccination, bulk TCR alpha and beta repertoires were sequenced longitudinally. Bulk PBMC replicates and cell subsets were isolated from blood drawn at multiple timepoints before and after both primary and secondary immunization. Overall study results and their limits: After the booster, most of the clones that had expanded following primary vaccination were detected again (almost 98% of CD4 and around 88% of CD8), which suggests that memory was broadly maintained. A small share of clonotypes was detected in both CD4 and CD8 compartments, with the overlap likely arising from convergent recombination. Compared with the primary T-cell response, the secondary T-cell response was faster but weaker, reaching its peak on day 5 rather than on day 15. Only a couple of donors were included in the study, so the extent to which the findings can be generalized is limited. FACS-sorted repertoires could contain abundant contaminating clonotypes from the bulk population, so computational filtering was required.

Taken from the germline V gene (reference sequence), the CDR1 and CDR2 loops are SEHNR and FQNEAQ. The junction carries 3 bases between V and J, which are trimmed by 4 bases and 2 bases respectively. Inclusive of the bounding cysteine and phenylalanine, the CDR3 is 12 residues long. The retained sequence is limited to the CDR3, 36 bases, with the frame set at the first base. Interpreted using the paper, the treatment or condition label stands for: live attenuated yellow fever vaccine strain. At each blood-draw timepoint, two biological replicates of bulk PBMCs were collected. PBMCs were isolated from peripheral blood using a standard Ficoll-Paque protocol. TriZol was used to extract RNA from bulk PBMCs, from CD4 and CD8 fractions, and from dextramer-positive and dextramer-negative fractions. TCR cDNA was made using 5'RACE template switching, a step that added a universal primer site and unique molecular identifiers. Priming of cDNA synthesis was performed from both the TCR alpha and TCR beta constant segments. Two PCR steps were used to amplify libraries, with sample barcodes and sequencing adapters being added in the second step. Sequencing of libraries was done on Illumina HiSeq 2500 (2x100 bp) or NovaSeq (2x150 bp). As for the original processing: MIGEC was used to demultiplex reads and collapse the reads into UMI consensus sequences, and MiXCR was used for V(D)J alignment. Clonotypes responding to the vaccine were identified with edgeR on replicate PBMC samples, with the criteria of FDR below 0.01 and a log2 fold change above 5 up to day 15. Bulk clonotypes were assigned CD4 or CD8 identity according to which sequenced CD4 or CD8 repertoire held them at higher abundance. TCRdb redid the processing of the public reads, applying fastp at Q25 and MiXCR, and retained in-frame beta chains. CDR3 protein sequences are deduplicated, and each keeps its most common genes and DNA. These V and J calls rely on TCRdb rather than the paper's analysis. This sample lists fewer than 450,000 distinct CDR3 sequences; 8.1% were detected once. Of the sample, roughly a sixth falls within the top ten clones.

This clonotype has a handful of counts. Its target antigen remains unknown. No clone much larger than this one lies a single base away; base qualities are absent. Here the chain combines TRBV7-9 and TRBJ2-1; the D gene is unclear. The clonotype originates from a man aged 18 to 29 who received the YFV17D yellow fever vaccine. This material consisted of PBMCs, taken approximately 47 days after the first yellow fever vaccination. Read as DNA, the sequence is TGTGCCAGCAGCTCTACCTACAATGAGCAGTTCTTC. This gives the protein CASSSTYNEQFF. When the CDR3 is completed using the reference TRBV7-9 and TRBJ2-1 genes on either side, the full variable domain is DTGVSQNPRHKITKRGQNVTFRCDPISEHNRLYWYRQTLGQGPEFLTYFQNEAQLEKSRLLSDRFSAERPKGSFSTLEIQRTEQGDSAMYLCASSSTYNEQFFGPGTRLTVL.